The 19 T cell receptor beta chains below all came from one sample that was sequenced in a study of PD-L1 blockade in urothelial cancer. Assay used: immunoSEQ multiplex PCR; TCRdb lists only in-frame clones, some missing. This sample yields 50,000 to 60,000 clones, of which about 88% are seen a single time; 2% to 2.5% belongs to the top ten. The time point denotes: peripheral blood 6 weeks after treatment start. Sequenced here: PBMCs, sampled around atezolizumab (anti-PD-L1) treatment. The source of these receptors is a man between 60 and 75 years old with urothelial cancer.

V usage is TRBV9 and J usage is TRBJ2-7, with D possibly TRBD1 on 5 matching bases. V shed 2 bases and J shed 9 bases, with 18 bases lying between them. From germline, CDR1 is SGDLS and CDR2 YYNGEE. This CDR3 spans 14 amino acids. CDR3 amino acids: CASSVDVQQVAQYF. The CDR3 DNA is TGTGCCAGCAGCGTTGACGTCCAACAGGTTGCGCAGTACTTC.

CDR3 loop: CAIQSGQGRTGELFF. DNA for the CDR3: TGTGCCATCCAGTCGGGACAGGGAAGAACCGGGGAGCTGTTTTTT. This chain connects TRBV10-3 to TRBJ2-2, with 9 nucleotides matching TRBD1. Germline V gene sequence: CDR1 ENHRY, CDR2 SYGVKD. Trimming at V came to 8 bases and at J to 5 bases, leaving 9 bases not matched to a gene. The CDR3 has 15 amino acids.

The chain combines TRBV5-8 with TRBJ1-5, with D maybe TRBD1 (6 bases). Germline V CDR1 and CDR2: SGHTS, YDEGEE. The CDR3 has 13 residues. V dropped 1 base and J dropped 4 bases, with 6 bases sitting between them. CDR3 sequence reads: CASSLTGNQPQHF. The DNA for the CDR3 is TGTGCCAGCAGCTTGACAGGGAATCAGCCCCAGCATTTT.

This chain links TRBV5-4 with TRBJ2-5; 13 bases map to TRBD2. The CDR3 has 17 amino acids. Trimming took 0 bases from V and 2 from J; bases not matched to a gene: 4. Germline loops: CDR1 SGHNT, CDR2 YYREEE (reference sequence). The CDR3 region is CASSLVRLAGGQETQYF. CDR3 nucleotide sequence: TGTGCCAGCAGCTTGGTGCGACTAGCGGGAGGACAAGAGACCCAGTACTTC.

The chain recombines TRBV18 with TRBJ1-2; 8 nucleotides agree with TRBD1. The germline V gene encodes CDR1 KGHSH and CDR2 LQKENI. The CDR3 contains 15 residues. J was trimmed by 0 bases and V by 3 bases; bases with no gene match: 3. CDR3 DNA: TGTGCCAGCTCACCGGACAGGGAGGCTAACTATGGCTACACCTTC. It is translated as CASSPDREANYGYTF.

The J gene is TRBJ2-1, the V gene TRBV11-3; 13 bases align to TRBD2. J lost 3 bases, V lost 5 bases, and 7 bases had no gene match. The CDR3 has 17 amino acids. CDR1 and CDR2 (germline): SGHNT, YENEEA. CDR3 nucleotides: TGTGCCAGCAGCACCCGGACTAGCGGGGGATACTACAATGAGCAGTTCTTC. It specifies CASSTRTSGGYYNEQFF.

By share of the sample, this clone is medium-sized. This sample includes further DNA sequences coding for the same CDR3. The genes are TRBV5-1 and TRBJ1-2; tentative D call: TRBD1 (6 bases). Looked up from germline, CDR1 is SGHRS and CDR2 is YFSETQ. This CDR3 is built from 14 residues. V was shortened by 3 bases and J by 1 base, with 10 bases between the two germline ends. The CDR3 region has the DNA TGCGCCAGCAGCTCCTCACAGGGTAACTATGGCTACACCTTC. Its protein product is CASSSSQGNYGYTF.

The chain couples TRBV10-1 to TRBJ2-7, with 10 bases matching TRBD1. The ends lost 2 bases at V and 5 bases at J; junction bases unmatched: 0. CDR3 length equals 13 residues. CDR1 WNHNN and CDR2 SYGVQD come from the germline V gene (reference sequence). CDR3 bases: TGCGCCAGCAGTGAGGGACAGGGGGACGAGCAGTACTTC. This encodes CASSEGQGDEQYF.

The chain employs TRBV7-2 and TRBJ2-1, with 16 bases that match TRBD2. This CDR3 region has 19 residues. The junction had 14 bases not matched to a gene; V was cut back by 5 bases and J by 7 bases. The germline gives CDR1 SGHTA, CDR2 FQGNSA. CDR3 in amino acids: CASSGTQGLAGGPGNEQFF. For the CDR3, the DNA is TGTGCCAGCAGCGGGACCCAGGGACTAGCGGGAGGGCCGGGGAATGAGCAGTTCTTC. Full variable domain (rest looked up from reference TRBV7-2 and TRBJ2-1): GAGVSQSPSNKVTEKGKDVELRCDPISGHTALYWYRQSLGQGLEFLIYFQGNSAPDKSGLPSDRFSAERTGGSVSTLTIQRTQQEDSAVYLCASSGTQGLAGGPGNEQFFGPGTRLTVL.

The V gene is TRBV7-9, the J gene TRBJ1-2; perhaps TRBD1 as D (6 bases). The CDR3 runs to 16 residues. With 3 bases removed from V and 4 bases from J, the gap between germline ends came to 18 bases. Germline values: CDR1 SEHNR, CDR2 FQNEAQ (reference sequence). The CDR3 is CASSFTGGERSYGYTF. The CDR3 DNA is TGTGCCAGCAGCTTTACGGGGGGCGAGAGATCCTATGGCTACACCTTC.

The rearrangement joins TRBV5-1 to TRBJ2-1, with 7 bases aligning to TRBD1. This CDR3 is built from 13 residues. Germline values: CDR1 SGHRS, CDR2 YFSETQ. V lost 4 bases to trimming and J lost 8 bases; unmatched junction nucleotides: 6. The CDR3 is CASSLFTGDEQFF. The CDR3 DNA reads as TGCGCCAGCAGCCTATTCACAGGGGATGAGCAGTTCTTC. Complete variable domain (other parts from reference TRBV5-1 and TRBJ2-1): KAGVTQTPRYLIKTRGQQVTLSCSPISGHRSVSWYQQTPGQGLQFLFEYFSETQRNKGNFPGRFSGRQFSNSRSEMNVSTLELGDSALYLCASSLFTGDEQFFGPGTRLTVL.

The chain's CDR3 is CASSTAPGNSPLHF. CDR3 nucleotides: TGTGCCAGTAGTACGGCTCCGGGTAATTCACCCCTCCACTTT. The J gene is TRBJ1-6, the V gene TRBV19; D gene ambiguous. The CDR3 loop spans 14 amino acids. Trimming stripped 4 bases from V and 6 bases from J, with 10 bases between. The V gene's germline CDR1 is LNHDA and CDR2 SQIVND (reference sequence).

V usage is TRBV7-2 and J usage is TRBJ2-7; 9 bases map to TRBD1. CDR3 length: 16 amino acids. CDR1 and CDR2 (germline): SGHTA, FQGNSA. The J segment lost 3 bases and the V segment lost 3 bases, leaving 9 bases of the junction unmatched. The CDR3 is CASSLAGTGPIYEQYF. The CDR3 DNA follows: TGTGCCAGCAGCTTGGCCGGGACAGGGCCTATCTACGAGCAGTACTTC.

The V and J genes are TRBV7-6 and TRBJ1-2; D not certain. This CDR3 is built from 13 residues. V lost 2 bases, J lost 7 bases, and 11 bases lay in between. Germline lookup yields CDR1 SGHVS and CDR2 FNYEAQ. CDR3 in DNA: TGTGCCAGCAGCTTACAGGCAGGCGCTGGCTACACCTTC. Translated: CASSLQAGAGYTF.

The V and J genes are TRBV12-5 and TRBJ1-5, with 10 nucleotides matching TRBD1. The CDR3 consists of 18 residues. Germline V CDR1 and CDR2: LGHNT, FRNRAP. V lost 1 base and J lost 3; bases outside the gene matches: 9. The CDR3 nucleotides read TGTGCTAGTGGTTTGGCCCCCTTAGGGACAGGGGACAATCAGCCCCAGCATTTT. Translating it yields CASGLAPLGTGDNQPQHF.

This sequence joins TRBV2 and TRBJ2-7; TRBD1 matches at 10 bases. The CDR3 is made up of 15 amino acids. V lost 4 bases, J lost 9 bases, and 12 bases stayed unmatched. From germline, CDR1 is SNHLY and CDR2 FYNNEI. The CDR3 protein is CASSGPGQGRQGQYF. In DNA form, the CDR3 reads TGTGCCAGCAGTGGACCGGGACAGGGGCGGCAAGGGCAGTACTTC.

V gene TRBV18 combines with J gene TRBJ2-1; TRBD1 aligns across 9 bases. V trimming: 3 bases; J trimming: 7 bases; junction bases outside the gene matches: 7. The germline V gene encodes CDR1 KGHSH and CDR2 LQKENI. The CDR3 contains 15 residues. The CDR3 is CASSPTWGQGNEQFF. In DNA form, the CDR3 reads TGTGCCAGCTCACCGACGTGGGGACAGGGTAATGAGCAGTTCTTC.

Here the CDR3 reads CASRTGQGLSTEAFF. The CDR3 nucleotides read TGTGCCAGCAGAACGGGACAGGGGCTGAGCACTGAAGCTTTCTTT. The V and J genes are TRBV6-1 and TRBJ1-1, with 10 bases identical to TRBD1. V gave up 6 bases and J gave up 4 bases; unmatched junction bases: 8. CDR3 size: 15 residues. The germline gives CDR1 MNHNS, CDR2 SASEGT.

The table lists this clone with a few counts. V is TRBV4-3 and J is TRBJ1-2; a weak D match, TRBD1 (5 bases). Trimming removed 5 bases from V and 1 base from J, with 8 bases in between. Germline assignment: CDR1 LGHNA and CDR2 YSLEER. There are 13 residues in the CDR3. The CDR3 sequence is CASSTTDNYGYTF. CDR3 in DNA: TGCGCCAGCAGCACGACAGATAACTATGGCTACACCTTC.